This TCR beta chain was identified during a study of OX40 agonist ivuxolimab in advanced cancers. V was trimmed by 4 bases and J by 4 bases, leaving 20 bases between them. The length of the CDR3 is 17 residues. Germline V gene data show CDR1 as SGHVS and CDR2 as FQNEAQ. Study conclusions and caveats: By week 6 at 0.1 to 3.0 mg/kg, blood CD4+ and CD8+ T cells had expanded clonally.

Patients with autoimmune history or systemic immunosuppression were excluded. Measured with immunoSEQ multiplex PCR; TCRdb has only the in-frame clones, and not every one. Of tens of thousands of clones in the sample, approximately 80% were seen once. This clone was seen only once. The antigen remains undetermined. The gene calls are TRBV7-8 and TRBJ1-5; D is uncertain. This receptor was taken from an adult with an advanced solid tumor such as melanoma, head and neck, liver or kidney cancer. Source: CD4+ or CD8+ T cells sorted from blood, taken in a trial of the OX40 agonist ivuxolimab. CDR3 bases: TGTGCCAGCAGCTCCTACCTTCAACAGAGCCTGAATCAGCCCCAGCATTTT. It encodes CASSSYLQQSLNQPQHF.